This entry lists 25 T cell receptor beta chains sequenced from one sample in a study of control samples from healthy donors and cancer patients. Method: immunoSEQ multiplex PCR; TCRdb's copy keeps in-frame clones and lacks some. The top ten hold about 3.4% of the sample, which has 100,000 to 150,000 clones, around nine tenths seen once. The material sequenced was blood. Receptors were obtained from a man aged 50 or older in good health.

V is TRBV24-1 and J is TRBJ1-5; D uncertain. V lost 4 bases and J lost 1, with 1 base in between. Germline V gene data show CDR1 as KGHDR and CDR2 as SFDVKD. The CDR3 loop spans 12 amino acids. For the CDR3, the DNA is TGTGCCACCAGTGACAGCAATCAGCCCCAGCATTTT. This codes for CATSDSNQPQHF.

The chain uses TRBV7-9 and TRBJ1-2, with D hard to call. V dropped 5 bases and J dropped 3 bases, with 13 bases sitting between them. Germline values: CDR1 SEHNR, CDR2 FQNEAQ (reference sequence). The CDR3 is 14 amino acids. The CDR3 sequence is CASSLYERDYGYTF. As DNA, the CDR3 is TGTGCCAGCAGCCTTTACGAGAGGGACTATGGCTACACCTTC.

This chain connects TRBV10-1 to TRBJ1-6; D is unresolved. Germline values: CDR1 WNHNN, CDR2 SYGVQD (reference sequence). The CDR3 covers 14 residues. Trimming pared 2 bases from V and 10 bases from J, leaving 12 bases between. CDR3 nucleotides: TGCGCCAGCAGTGAGGGGCAGGATTCCTCACCCCTCCACTTT. Translation: CASSEGQDSSPLHF.

The V gene is TRBV27, the J gene TRBJ2-7; weak D call: TRBD1 (6 bases). V was cut by 6 bases and J by 1 base, with 13 bases left in between. This CDR3 is 14 amino acids long. Germline CDR1 and CDR2: MNHEY and SMNVEV (reference sequence). The CDR3: CASRSRDKSYEQYF. In DNA, the CDR3 is TGTGCCAGCAGATCCCGGGACAAGTCCTACGAGCAGTACTTC.

This chain uses TRBV5-5 with TRBJ1-2; no firm D call. CDR3 length: 13 residues. Deletions cut 1 base from V and 9 bases from J, with 13 bases between. Per germline, CDR1 SGHKS and CDR2 YYEKEE (reference sequence). The CDR3 is CASSLITQPRYTF. DNA for the CDR3: TGTGCCAGCAGCTTGATAACACAGCCCCGCTACACCTTC.

This chain joins TRBV9 and TRBJ2-3; D unresolved. Germline CDR1 and CDR2: SGDLS and YYNGEE. The CDR3 length is 13 residues. The V end lost 0 bases, the J end lost 5 bases, and 7 bases lay between the germline ends. The CDR3 region has the DNA TGTGCCAGCAGCGTAGGATACGGAGATACGCAGTATTTT. Translating gives CASSVGYGDTQYF.

The chain joins TRBV7-8 to TRBJ2-1, with a weak D call TRBD1 (6 bases). V lost 7 bases, J lost 1 base, and 11 bases lay in between. CDR3 length: 14 amino acids. Looked up from germline, CDR1 is SGHVS and CDR2 is FQNEAQ. Here the CDR3 reads CASTPQGSYNEQFF. The CDR3 bases are TGTGCCAGCACTCCACAGGGATCCTACAATGAGCAGTTCTTC.

The chain recombines TRBV29-1 with TRBJ1-2; tentatively, D is TRBD1 (5 bases). CDR1 is SQVTM and CDR2 is ANQGSEA in the germline V gene. The CDR3 is 15 residues long. The V end was cut by 0 bases, the J end by 4 bases, with 15 bases between. CDR3 sequence (DNA): TGCAGCGTTGAAGAATTCGGAGACAGATTCTATGGCTACACCTTC. Encoded protein: CSVEEFGDRFYGYTF.

CDR3 protein: CCTADSGNTIYF. The CDR3 DNA sequence: TGTTGTACAGCAGACTCTGGAAACACCATATATTTT. The V gene is TRBV6-6, the J gene TRBJ1-3; D is undetermined. The CDR3 runs to 12 residues. In germline, CDR1 is MNHNY, CDR2 SVGAGI (reference sequence).

The DNA of the CDR3 is TGTGCCAGCTCGCTTTACACCGGGACAGGGGGTAAAAATGAGCAGTTCTTC. This gives the protein CASSLYTGTGGKNEQFF. The V and J genes are TRBV18 and TRBJ2-1; 11 nucleotides line up with TRBD1. CDR1 and CDR2 from the germline V gene are KGHSH and LQKENI. The V gene end was trimmed by 6 bases and the J gene end by 7 bases; junction bases not matched to a gene: 14. There are 17 residues in the CDR3. Drawing the rest from reference TRBV18 and TRBJ2-1, the complete variable domain is NAGVMQNPRHLVRRRGQEARLRCSPMKGHSHVYWYRQLPEEGLKFMVYLQKENIIDESGMPKERFSAEFPKEGPSILRIQQVVRGDSAAYFCASSLYTGTGGKNEQFFGPGTRLTVL.

The chain recombines TRBV10-3 with TRBJ2-1; 8 bases agree with TRBD1. CDR1 and CDR2 (germline): ENHRY, SYGVKD. The CDR3 consists of 13 residues. J was trimmed by 10 bases and V by 4 bases; bases with no gene match: 6. CDR3 sequence: CAISVDREGEQFF. For the CDR3, the DNA is TGTGCCATCAGTGTGGACAGGGAAGGGGAGCAGTTCTTC.

The V and J genes are TRBV28 and TRBJ2-7; the match to TRBD1 covers 9 bases. Germline V gives CDR1 MDHEN, CDR2 SYDVKM. This CDR3 spans 17 amino acids. Trimming at V came to 3 bases and at J to 2 bases, leaving 11 bases not matched to a gene. The CDR3 protein is CASSLRLGTGSTYEQYF. CDR3 nucleotides: TGTGCCAGCAGTTTGCGCCTTGGGACAGGGAGTACCTACGAGCAGTACTTC.

The gene calls are TRBV9 and TRBJ1-3; no firm D call. The CDR3 is 15 residues long. Trimming left V 0 bases short and J 0 bases short, with 7 bases between. Germline V gene lookup returns CDR1 SGDLS and CDR2 YYNGEE. Written as DNA, the CDR3 is TGTGCCAGCAGCGTAGAACAGTCCTCTGGAAACACCATATATTTT. Translated, it gives CASSVEQSSGNTIYF.

This chain uses TRBV2 with TRBJ1-2; D is uncertain. The germline CDR1 and CDR2 sequences are SNHLY and FYNNEI. V was cut by 4 bases and J by 4 bases, with 7 bases left in between. The CDR3 has 12 amino acids. The CDR3 is CASSGVTYGYTF. The CDR3 bases are TGTGCCAGCAGTGGTGTGACCTATGGCTACACCTTC.

CDR3 sequence: CSTAGGGDTQYF. Here the CDR3 DNA reads TGCAGCACAGCGGGGGGCGGAGATACGCAGTATTTT. The V and J genes are TRBV29-1 and TRBJ2-3; 9 bases agree with TRBD2. Germline V gene lookup returns CDR1 SQVTM and CDR2 ANQGSEA. The CDR3 has 12 residues. Trimming took 8 bases from V and 5 from J; bases not matched to a gene: 5.

The chain joins TRBV6-5 to TRBJ2-1, with TRBD2 identical over 10 bases. J lost 5 bases, V lost 6 bases, and 7 bases had no gene match. Germline V gene data show CDR1 as MNHEY and CDR2 as SVGAGI. This CDR3 has 15 amino acids. CDR3 in DNA: TGTGCCAGCAGCCCACTAGCGGGGAACAACAATGAGCAGTTCTTC. It codes for CASSPLAGNNNEQFF.

The chain employs TRBV5-6 and TRBJ1-2, with TRBD1 identical over 8 bases. Germline trimming cut 1 base from V and 7 bases from J; bases unmatched to any gene: 15. Germline CDR1 and CDR2: SGHDT and YYEEEE. The CDR3 covers 17 residues. The CDR3 is CASSLFWTGSSSGGYTF. The CDR3 bases are TGTGCCAGCAGCTTGTTTTGGACAGGGAGTTCTTCCGGTGGCTACACCTTC.

The chain couples TRBV9 to TRBJ1-1; D remains ambiguous. Germline CDR1 and CDR2: SGDLS and YYNGEE. The length of the CDR3 is 13 residues. Deletions cut 0 bases from V and 4 bases from J, with 7 bases between. The CDR3 spells CASSVGQSTEAFF. DNA for the CDR3: TGTGCCAGCAGCGTAGGGCAATCCACTGAAGCTTTCTTT.

The chain is built from TRBV5-1 and TRBJ2-1; 8 bases align to TRBD1. Germline V lookup: CDR1 SGHRS, CDR2 YFSETQ. This CDR3 has 16 residues. V lost 0 bases and J lost 6; bases outside the gene matches: 8. CDR3: CASSLDPGGLGNEQFF. The CDR3 nucleotides read TGCGCCAGCAGCTTGGATCCAGGGGGCTTAGGCAATGAGCAGTTCTTC.

The V and J genes are TRBV5-5 and TRBJ1-2, with no clear D. V lost 2 bases, J lost 4 bases, and 18 bases lay in between. The CDR3 loop spans 16 amino acids. Germline loops: CDR1 SGHKS, CDR2 YYEKEE (reference sequence). The CDR3 coding sequence is TGTGCCAGCAGCTTAGGGAGGTCAATCTCGATCTATGGCTACACCTTC. This sequence encodes CASSLGRSISIYGYTF.

The chain links TRBV24-1 to TRBJ2-7; 11 positions match TRBD1. The V segment lost 3 bases and the J segment 0 bases; nucleotides outside the gene matches: 6. Germline values: CDR1 KGHDR, CDR2 SFDVKD. The CDR3 runs 17 residues. The CDR3 sequence is CATSDAQGTGGSYEQYF. CDR3 coding DNA: TGTGCCACCAGTGATGCCCAGGGGACAGGGGGCTCCTACGAGCAGTACTTC.

This clone was counted only a few times. This chain links TRBV30 with TRBJ2-7, with D maybe TRBD2 (5 bases). The CDR3 is 16 residues long. Deletions cut 1 base from V and 4 bases from J, with 20 bases between. Germline values: CDR1 GTSNPN, CDR2 SVGIG (reference sequence). CDR3 nucleotides: TGTGCCTGGAGTGCCCTCCCCCGGAGGTCGAGGTACGAGCAGTACTTC. Protein product: CAWSALPRRSRYEQYF.

The chain is built from TRBV2 and TRBJ2-6; D remains unclear. Trimming took 8 bases from V and 0 from J, leaving 14 bases between them. Germline values: CDR1 SNHLY, CDR2 FYNNEI. This CDR3 comprises 16 residues. CDR3: CASRVGKNSGANVLTF. In DNA, the CDR3 is TGTGCCAGCCGTGTAGGGAAAAACTCTGGGGCCAACGTCCTGACTTTC.

This CDR3 reads CAISESGQEQYF. DNA of the CDR3: TGTGCCATCAGTGAGTCTGGGCAGGAGCAGTACTTC. This chain uses TRBV10-3 with TRBJ2-7; D unclear. Germline lookup yields CDR1 ENHRY and CDR2 SYGVKD. The CDR3 covers 12 residues. V lost 0 bases to trimming and J lost 7 bases, with 7 bases between them.

This chain uses TRBV9 with TRBJ2-5, with 8 bases fitting TRBD2. CDR3 length equals 16 residues. Trimming cost V 3 bases and J 4 bases; bases outside gene matches: 11. CDR1 is SGDLS and CDR2 is YYNGEE in the germline V gene. CDR3 residues: CASSEYGAGVGETQYF. The CDR3, as DNA: TGTGCCAGCAGCGAATACGGAGCGGGGGTTGGAGAGACCCAGTACTTC. The whole variable domain, remainder taken from reference TRBV9 and TRBJ2-5, is DSGVTQTPKHLITATGQRVTLRCSPRSGDLSVYWYQQSLDQGLQFLIQYYNGEERAKGNILERFSAQQFPDLHSELNLSSLELGDSALYFCASSEYGAGVGETQYFGPGTRLLVL.